Shown below are 9 T cell receptor beta chains from a single sample sequenced in a study of cytomegalovirus exposure and HLA in healthy donors. The method was immunoSEQ multiplex PCR; TCRdb's version includes in-frame clones alone and lacks a portion of them. The sample carries roughly 150,000 clones, 85% to 95% recorded once. The specimen sequenced was PBMCs. The receptors derive from a man younger than 35 in good health and CMV-seropositive.

This clone was picked up one time. V and J are TRBV6-1 and TRBJ1-2, with D possibly being TRBD1 (6 bases). CDR3 size: 15 residues. The germline V gene encodes CDR1 MNHNS and CDR2 SASEGT. V shed 7 bases and J shed 4 bases, with 19 bases lying between them. CDR3 in amino acids: CASIEGGGRVYGYTF. In DNA form, the CDR3 reads TGTGCCAGCATCGAAGGTGGGGGCAGAGTCTATGGCTACACCTTC.

The chain employs TRBV5-1 and TRBJ1-1; 9 nucleotides agree with TRBD1. The CDR3 loop spans 17 amino acids. Per the germline V gene, CDR1 is SGHRS and CDR2 is YFSETQ. V shed 4 bases, J shed 5 bases, and the junction held 15 bases outside the gene matches. This CDR3 reads CASSLRDRVVGGTEAFF. The DNA of the CDR3 is TGCGCCAGCAGCCTCCGGGACAGGGTTGTCGGAGGAACTGAAGCTTTCTTT.

The rearrangement joins TRBV18 to TRBJ1-2; D may be TRBD1 (6 bases). This CDR3 comprises 16 residues. V was pared by 2 bases and J by 0 bases, with 13 bases between. The germline V gene encodes CDR1 KGHSH and CDR2 LQKENI. CDR3 sequence: CASSPAGATANYGYTF. The CDR3 DNA follows: TGTGCCAGCTCACCAGCGGGGGCTACAGCTAACTATGGCTACACCTTC.

The chain combines TRBV2 with TRBJ2-7, with no clear D. The ends were cut back, 1 base at V and 2 bases at J, with 3 bases in the middle. The germline CDR1 and CDR2 sequences are SNHLY and FYNNEI. The CDR3 has 12 residues. The CDR3 loop reads CASSEGPYEQYF. Here the CDR3 DNA reads TGTGCCAGCAGTGAAGGGCCCTACGAGCAGTACTTC.

Worth noting for this clone: At one end the junction does not follow the germline gene, possibly because of a read error. This chain uses TRBV2 with TRBJ2-2, with D maybe TRBD2 (5 bases). In germline, CDR1 is SNHLY, CDR2 FYNNEI. The CDR3 runs to 15 residues. CDR3 sequence: CASTEGLSNTGELFF. The CDR3 bases are TGTGCCAGCACTGAAGGACTCTCGAACACCGGGGAGCTGTTTTTT.

The CDR3 DNA follows: TGTGCCAGTACAGGGGGCGTGATTGTCAGCAATCAGCCCCAGCATTTT. Its translation: CASTGGVIVSNQPQHF. The chain uses TRBV19 and TRBJ1-5; 8 bases line up with TRBD1. Germline V gene data show CDR1 as LNHDA and CDR2 as SQIVND (reference sequence). This CDR3 has 16 residues. The V gene end was trimmed by 7 bases and the J gene end by 1 base; junction bases not matched to a gene: 9.

A few counts support this clone. The chain has TRBV28 and TRBJ1-5; a possible D gene is TRBD1 (6 bases). Germline V gene lookup returns CDR1 MDHEN and CDR2 SYDVKM. Trimming took off 6 bases at V and 4 bases at J, with 13 bases between the two ends. The CDR3 extends over 14 amino acids. The CDR3 nucleotides are TGTGCCAGCAGGCGGACAGAGATTAATCAGCCCCAGCATTTT. It codes for CASRRTEINQPQHF.

This rearrangement joins TRBV11-2 to TRBJ2-1; 10 bases are shared with TRBD2. Germline V CDR1 and CDR2: SGHAT, FQNNGV. The junction had 17 bases not matched to a gene; V was cut back by 5 bases and J by 4 bases. The CDR3 loop spans 19 amino acids. The DNA of the CDR3 is TGTGCCAGCAGCGGAACTAGCGGGAAACCGAATACTTTGTACAATGAGCAGTTCTTC. Protein product: CASSGTSGKPNTLYNEQFF.

The chain has TRBV29-1 and TRBJ1-3; D remains unclear. Germline CDR1 is SQVTM and CDR2 is ANQGSEA. The ends were cut back, 4 bases at V and 1 base at J, with 8 bases in the middle. The CDR3 runs 13 residues. The CDR3 protein is CSVARGSGNTIYF. The CDR3 coding sequence is TGCAGCGTTGCCCGGGGATCTGGAAACACCATATATTTT.